Shown below are 17 T cell receptor beta chains from a single sample sequenced in a study of CD8+ T cells in alopecia areata. Treatment indicated: oral pan-JAK inhibitor, 5-10 mg twice daily. Reverse transcribed after extraction, RNA yielded cDNA as the sequencing template. Measured with immunoSEQ multiplex PCR; TCRdb has only the in-frame clones, and not every one. The table has 120,000 or so clones, 61% seen once. The sample in question was CD4+ T cells sorted from blood, obtained at week 4, from a patient treated with tofacitinib. The receptors here all came from a human donor with alopecia areata.

This chain uses TRBV7-2 with TRBJ2-1; 10 bases match TRBD2. Germline CDR1 and CDR2: SGHTA and FQGNSA. The junction had 6 bases not matched to a gene; V was cut back by 4 bases and J by 3 bases. The CDR3 has 16 residues. CDR3 loop: CASSSQAGGFYNEQFF. The CDR3 DNA reads TGTGCCAGCAGCTCACAAGCGGGAGGGTTCTACAATGAGCAGTTCTTC.

The rearrangement uses TRBV2 and TRBJ2-1; D remains ambiguous. Trimming took off 5 bases at V and 1 base at J, with 12 bases between the two ends. The germline V gene encodes CDR1 SNHLY and CDR2 FYNNEI. This CDR3 is built from 15 residues. In nucleotides, the CDR3 is TGTGCCAGCAGTCTGCAGCCTATATCCTACAATGAGCAGTTCTTC. Its protein is CASSLQPISYNEQFF. The full variable domain, its missing parts supplied by reference TRBV2 and TRBJ2-1, is EPEVTQTPSHQVTQMGQEVILRCVPISNHLYFYWYRQILGQKVEFLVSFYNNEISEKSEIFDDQFSVERPDGSNFTLKIRSTKLEDSAMYFCASSLQPISYNEQFFGPGTRLTVL.

This chain uses TRBV11-2 with TRBJ2-5; possible D gene TRBD2, 6 bases. V was pared by 1 base and J by 4 bases, with 13 bases between. The CDR3 is made up of 15 amino acids. Looked up from germline, CDR1 is SGHAT and CDR2 is FQNNGV. Here the CDR3 reads CASSLGGIGRETQYF. The CDR3 DNA follows: TGTGCCAGCAGCTTAGGCGGGATAGGAAGAGAGACCCAGTACTTC. Full variable domain (missing parts from reference TRBV11-2 and TRBJ2-5): EAGVAQSPRYKIIEKRQSVAFWCNPISGHATLYWYQQILGQGPKLLIQFQNNGVVDDSQLPKDRFSAERLKGVDSTLKIQPAKLEDSAVYLCASSLGGIGRETQYFGPGTRLLVL.

The rearrangement joins TRBV25-1 to TRBJ1-1, with TRBD1 matching over 8 bases. Per the germline V gene, CDR1 is MGHDK and CDR2 is SYGVNS. Trimming at V came to 3 bases and at J to 3 bases, leaving 6 bases not matched to a gene. The length of the CDR3 is 15 residues. DNA of the CDR3: TGTGCCAGCAGTGATACAGGGGGAAGGGACACTGAAGCTTTCTTT. This codes for CASSDTGGRDTEAFF.

This chain connects TRBV5-6 to TRBJ1-2; 8 bases are shared with TRBD1. With 2 bases clipped from V and 2 bases from J, the junction kept 5 bases outside the gene matches. The CDR3 runs 15 residues. Germline assignment: CDR1 SGHDT and CDR2 YYEEEE. In nucleotides, the CDR3 is TGTGCCAGCAGCTTATCACAGGGGGTCAACTATGGCTACACCTTC. Translation: CASSLSQGVNYGYTF.

This clone was recorded a few times. The CDR3 nucleotides read TGCAGCGTCCTATGGGTAGGGGAGAGGTATGGCTACACCTTC. It specifies CSVLWVGERYGYTF. The chain joins TRBV29-1 to TRBJ1-2; tentatively, D is TRBD1 (5 bases). V shed 6 bases and J shed 5 bases, with 19 bases lying between them. Germline V lookup: CDR1 SQVTM, CDR2 ANQGSEA. This CDR3 comprises 14 residues. Using reference TRBV29-1 and TRBJ1-2 for the parts outside the CDR3, the full variable domain is SAVISQKPSRDICQRGTSLTIQCQVDSQVTMMFWYRQQPGQSLTLIATANQGSEATYESGFVIDKFPISRPNLTFSTLTVSNMSPEDSSIYLCSVLWVGERYGYTFGSGTRLTVV.

The gene calls are TRBV19 and TRBJ2-3; D not certain. Germline CDR1 and CDR2: LNHDA and SQIVND (reference sequence). Trimming removed 0 bases at V and 6 bases at J, with 10 bases between. The CDR3 loop spans 14 amino acids. CDR3 region: CASSIDPLKDTQYF. CDR3 DNA: TGTGCCAGTAGTATAGATCCTCTCAAGGATACGCAGTATTTT.

The chain couples TRBV29-1 to TRBJ2-5; tentatively, D is TRBD2 (5 bases). This CDR3 spans 12 amino acids. The V gene's germline CDR1 is SQVTM and CDR2 ANQGSEA. V was shortened by 5 bases and J by 1 base, with 8 bases between the two germline ends. The CDR3 region is CSVPSPQETQYF. Here the CDR3 DNA reads TGCAGCGTTCCTAGCCCCCAAGAGACCCAGTACTTC.

This clone was found many times. V is TRBV7-9 and J is TRBJ2-6, with 7 bases aligning to TRBD2. V lost 5 bases and J lost 0; bases outside the gene matches: 10. Germline V gene sequence: CDR1 SEHNR, CDR2 FQNEAQ (reference sequence). CDR3 length: 18 amino acids. The CDR3 here is CASSPNWGLSSGANVLTF. In nucleotides, the CDR3 is TGTGCCAGCAGCCCTAATTGGGGACTAAGCTCTGGGGCCAACGTCCTGACTTTC.

V is TRBV28 and J is TRBJ2-2; TRBD2 matches at 10 bases. CDR1 is MDHEN, CDR2 SYDVKM, per germline. The CDR3 has 15 residues. The J segment lost 5 bases and the V segment lost 6 bases, leaving 6 bases of the junction unmatched. The chain's CDR3 is CASSLPTSGTGELFF. The DNA for the CDR3 is TGTGCCAGCAGCCTACCGACTAGCGGGACCGGGGAGCTGTTTTTT.

This chain links TRBV25-1 with TRBJ2-5; D might be TRBD1 (5 bases). This CDR3 region has 15 residues. Germline V gives CDR1 MGHDK, CDR2 SYGVNS. V was shortened by 4 bases and J by 2 bases, with 14 bases between the two germline ends. For the CDR3, the DNA is TGTGCCAGCAGTGCCCCTGGGGCCGCTCAAGAGACCCAGTACTTC. Its protein is CASSAPGAAQETQYF.

This clone was detected once. The chain employs TRBV25-1 and TRBJ2-7, with D hard to call. V lost 6 bases, J lost 0 bases, and 9 bases lay in between. CDR3 size: 13 residues. CDR1 MGHDK and CDR2 SYGVNS come from the germline V gene. The CDR3 sequence is CASRTDNSYEQYF. DNA of the CDR3: TGTGCCAGCAGAACCGACAACTCCTACGAGCAGTACTTC.

The genes are TRBV29-1 and TRBJ2-1; TRBD2 is a possible D gene (6 bases). The ends were cut back, 6 bases at V and 2 bases at J, with 20 bases in the middle. The V gene's germline CDR1 is SQVTM and CDR2 ANQGSEA. The CDR3 has 16 amino acids. As DNA, the CDR3 is TGCAGCGTCCACTGGCGGCGGGATAGACCCTACAATGAGCAGTTCTTC. The encoded protein is CSVHWRRDRPYNEQFF.

This clone has only one observation. The chain combines TRBV4-1 with TRBJ2-7; 8 nucleotides align to TRBD2. The CDR3 consists of 15 residues. Germline loops: CDR1 MGHRA, CDR2 YSYEKL. V dropped 0 bases and J dropped 6; count of bases not matched to a gene: 7. CDR3 protein: CASSQDTRGAGEQYF. The CDR3, as DNA: TGCGCCAGCAGCCAAGATACGCGGGGGGCGGGCGAGCAGTACTTC.

The rearrangement uses TRBV7-9 and TRBJ2-4; TRBD1 agrees at 9 bases. This CDR3 spans 15 amino acids. Trimming at V came to 5 bases and at J to 5 bases, leaving 7 bases not matched to a gene. CDR1 SEHNR and CDR2 FQNEAQ come from the germline V gene (reference sequence). The CDR3 reads CASSPRTGAENIQYF. The CDR3 DNA reads TGTGCCAGCAGCCCGCGGACAGGGGCGGAAAACATTCAGTACTTC.

The chain is built from TRBV9 and TRBJ2-3, with a weak D call TRBD1 (5 bases). The CDR3 extends over 14 amino acids. Germline V lookup: CDR1 SGDLS, CDR2 YYNGEE. With 1 base removed from V and 0 bases from J, the gap between germline ends came to 6 bases. CDR3: CASSVRTSTDTQYF. The CDR3 DNA reads as TGTGCCAGCAGCGTACGGACAAGCACAGATACGCAGTATTTT.

This clone was seen a handful of times. The chain links TRBV29-1 to TRBJ2-5; no clear D gene. Germline-derived CDR1 and CDR2 are SQVTM and ANQGSEA. The CDR3 has 12 amino acids. Trimming removed 6 bases from V and 7 bases from J, with 15 bases in between. The CDR3 here is CSVSTRYATQYF. CDR3 coding DNA: TGCAGCGTATCCACCCGTTATGCGACCCAGTACTTC.